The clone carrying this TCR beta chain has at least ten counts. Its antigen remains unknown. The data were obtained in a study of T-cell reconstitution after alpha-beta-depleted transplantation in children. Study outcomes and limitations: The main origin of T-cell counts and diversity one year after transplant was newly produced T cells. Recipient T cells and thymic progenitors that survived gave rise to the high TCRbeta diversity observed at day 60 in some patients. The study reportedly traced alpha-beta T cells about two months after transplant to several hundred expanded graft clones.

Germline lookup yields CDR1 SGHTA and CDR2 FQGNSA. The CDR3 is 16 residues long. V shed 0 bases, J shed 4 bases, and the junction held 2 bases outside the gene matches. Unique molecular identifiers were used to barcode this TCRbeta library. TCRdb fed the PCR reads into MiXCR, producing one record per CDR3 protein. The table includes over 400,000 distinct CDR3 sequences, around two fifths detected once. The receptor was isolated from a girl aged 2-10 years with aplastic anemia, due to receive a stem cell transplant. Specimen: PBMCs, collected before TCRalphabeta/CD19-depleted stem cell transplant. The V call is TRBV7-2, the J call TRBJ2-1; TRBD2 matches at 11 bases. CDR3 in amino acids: CASSLAGTSGYNEQFF. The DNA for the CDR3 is TGTGCCAGCAGCTTAGCCGGGACTAGCGGATACAATGAGCAGTTCTTC.